Sequencing of this TCR beta chain was carried out in a study of CD8 T cells in ankylosing spondylitis. The table lists this clonotype with a few counts. The germline V gene encodes CDR1 SGHRS and CDR2 YFSETQ. Trimming at V came to 0 bases and at J to 5 bases, leaving 12 bases not matched to a gene. The CDR3 contains 18 residues. TCRdb itself ran the 5' RACE reads through MiXCR, one entry per CDR3 protein. The sample carries approximately 42,000 distinct CDR3 sequences, roughly 9.6% recorded once. Sequencing used blood, either unsorted or a sorted T cell fraction (not recorded which). This clonotype was obtained from a male donor with ankylosing spondylitis or in good health (not recorded which). The chain is built from TRBV5-1 and TRBJ2-5; 11 bases agree with TRBD1. The CDR3 reads CASSLDPGQGVLEETQYF. CDR3 DNA sequence: TGCGCCAGCAGCTTGGACCCGGGACAGGGGGTTTTGGAGGAGACCCAGTACTTC.